The clone carrying this TCR beta chain was picked up many times. The antigen remains undetermined. TCRdb passed the RT-PCR reads through MiXCR, listing each CDR3 protein once. The table lists hundreds of thousands of distinct CDR3 sequences, 11% to 15% of them singletons. V was cut by 3 bases and J by 0 bases, with 9 bases left in between. There are 15 residues in the CDR3. The record originates from a study of response to subunit inactivated influenza vaccine. General study points: Authors suggested seasonal influenza vaccinations each recruit few new T cells.

The clonotype comes from a man aged 50 or older who received an inactivated influenza vaccine. The sequencing used PBMCs from blood, collected 14 to 15 days before vaccination. The chain couples TRBV12-3 or TRBV12-4 to TRBJ1-3; the D is unclear. The CDR3: CASSFGVGSGNTIYF. CDR3 coding DNA: TGTGCCAGCAGTTTTGGGGTGGGCTCTGGAAACACCATATATTTT.